This T cell receptor (beta chain) derives from a study of pediatric ulcerative colitis. J was trimmed by 9 bases and V by 5 bases; bases with no gene match: 10. CDR3 length equals 14 residues. Germline V gene lookup returns CDR1 SEHNR and CDR2 FQNEAQ (reference sequence). Points on this clone: Its specificity is not known.

Produced via immunoSEQ multiplex PCR; TCRdb's table is partial and in-frame only. This sample carries approximately 9,300 clones, around 90% of them seen once, and the ten largest clones take roughly 6.4%. Study results and limitations: A couple of rectal CDR3 clonotypes occurred in all ulcerative colitis patients. Acute severe colitis showed lower rectal diversity from clonal expansions.

The chain recombines TRBV7-9 with TRBJ1-1; 9 nucleotides agree with TRBD1. Sample: blood. This receptor was obtained from a girl aged 5-17 years with moderate ulcerative colitis. Written as DNA, the CDR3 is TGTGCCAGCAGCGTCGCCGGGACAGGGAACCAAGCTTTCTTT. Translation gives CASSVAGTGNQAFF.